Below, 7 T cell receptor beta chains from the same sample are listed, as sequenced in a study of blood T cell repertoires in COVID-19 (dated by TCRdb to 2020 to 2021). The library was generated by the immunoSEQ multiplex PCR assay. TCRdb re-hosts the immuneACCESS table, in-frame sequences only. Its copies lack some clones; in the studies checked, an unresolved V gene accounts for under half of them, and the cause for the rest is not known. The sample data list 200,000 to 300,000 clones, and around 84% of these were observed just once. The ten largest account for 4% to 5% of the sample. Material: peripheral blood. Receptor source: a man in his sixties with acute or convalescent COVID-19.

V gene TRBV27 combines with J gene TRBJ2-3, with 10 bases fitting TRBD2. This CDR3 has 16 amino acids. CDR1 is MNHEY, CDR2 SMNVEV, per germline (reference sequence). J was trimmed by 1 base and V by 3 bases; bases with no gene match: 4. The CDR3 sequence: CASSFTGTSGTDTQYF. The CDR3 bases are TGTGCCAGCAGTTTTACCGGGACTAGCGGCACAGATACGCAGTATTTT.

The chain has TRBV19 and TRBJ1-2, with D possibly being TRBD1 (6 bases). Deletions cut 4 bases from V and 7 bases from J, with 13 bases between. Per the germline V gene, CDR1 is LNHDA and CDR2 is SQIVND (reference sequence). The CDR3 extends over 13 amino acids. The CDR3 region has the DNA TGTGCCAGTAGTACCCGGGACACAGCTGGCTACACCTTC. This codes for CASSTRDTAGYTF.

The table lists this clone with a few counts. The chain links TRBV10-3 to TRBJ2-1; D might be TRBD1 (6 bases). Germline CDR1 ENHRY, CDR2 SYGVKD. The CDR3 sequence is 14 residues long. Between the trimmed V and J ends, which lost 2 bases and 5 bases, there was a span of 10 bases. This CDR3 reads CAISERGQNNEQFF. CDR3 bases: TGTGCCATCAGTGAGAGGGGACAAAACAATGAGCAGTTCTTC.

The CDR3 sequence: CASSYYSGQQETQYF. The CDR3 DNA reads TGTGCCAGCAGTTACTATTCGGGACAGCAAGAGACCCAGTACTTC. V gene TRBV6-5 combines with J gene TRBJ2-5; 7 bases map to TRBD1. Germline V CDR1 and CDR2: MNHEY, SVGAGI. The V segment lost 1 base and the J segment 2 bases; nucleotides outside the gene matches: 4. The CDR3 spans 15 residues.

The chain carries TRBV4-3 and TRBJ1-5; no clear D. From germline, CDR1 is LGHNA and CDR2 YSLEER. This CDR3 spans 15 amino acids. V was cut by 0 bases and J by 10 bases, with 16 bases left in between. The CDR3 DNA follows: TGCGCCAGCAGCCAAGATTGGCGAGTTCGGGGACCCCAGCATTTT. It codes for CASSQDWRVRGPQHF.

This clone was counted only a few times. V is TRBV5-8 and J is TRBJ1-2; D not resolved. The CDR3 is 14 residues long. Per germline, CDR1 SGHTS and CDR2 YDEGEE. The germline V and J ends were trimmed by 7 bases and 2 bases, with 15 bases remaining between them. CDR3 in amino acids: CASQSEGRNYGYTF. The CDR3 bases are TGTGCCAGCCAATCCGAGGGCAGGAACTATGGCTACACCTTC.

The chain couples TRBV12-3 or TRBV12-4 to TRBJ1-1; no reliable D call. The CDR3 is 12 amino acids. Trimming took 4 bases from V and 2 from J, leaving 5 bases between them. DNA for the CDR3: TGTGCCAGCAGTTACTTCAACACTGAAGCTTTCTTT. Its translation: CASSYFNTEAFF.